What follows are 31 T cell receptor delta chains derived from one specimen sequenced in a study of γδ T cells in repeated Plasmodium falciparum infection. Gammadelta T cells were flow-sorted from PBMC into Vgamma9/Vdelta2+ and Vdelta2-negative populations for bulk analysis. TCRdb re-called the multiplex PCR reads with CATT. The table has over 45,000 delta-chain clones, over 1.5% seen once. Sequencing was done on a sample of gamma-delta T cells from blood. The receptor source for this set is a pool of human donors (malaria-infected and uninfected, not separated).

Only a few counts were recorded for this clone. A read error likely explains why the TCRdb protein, taken from a much larger clone, differs from this DNA's translation at residue 12; the protein shown is translated from the DNA. The rearrangement joins TRDV1 to TRDJ1, with TRDD3 matching 10 bases. TCRdb supplies no J gene; here it was assigned by aligning the nucleotide sequence to germline. The CDR3 runs 18 residues. V shed 0 bases and J 4 bases; nucleotides not matched to a gene: 11. Germline CDR1 TSWWSYY, CDR2 QGS. The CDR3 reads CALGELPWGINGIDKLIF. The CDR3 bases are TGTGCTCTTGGGGAACTTCCCTGGGGGATAAATGGGATCGATAAACTCATCTTT.

On this clone itself: This is likely an artifact of a read error, given a far larger clone one base away. Other DNA sequences in this sample translate to the same CDR3. The rearrangement links TRDV1 to TRDJ1, with 9 bases aligning to TRDD2. TCRdb leaves out the J gene; it was filled in here by matching the DNA to germline. Trimming took 1 base from V and 0 from J; bases not matched to a gene: 48. Germline values: CDR1 TSWWSYY, CDR2 QGS. The CDR3 extends over 31 amino acids. The CDR3 DNA reads TGTGCTCTTGGGGAACATCGTGGCCTCCTTCCTTCCTACCTCCACCCTTACCGACCCCTTCTGGTGAGGGGGTACACCGATAAACTCATCTTT. Protein product: CALGEHRGLLPSYLHPYRPLLVRGYTDKLIF.

This clone was found many times. The chain combines TRDV1 with TRDJ1; maybe TRDD3 (9 bases). V lost 0 bases to trimming and J lost 0 bases, with 32 bases between them. The germline gives CDR1 TSWWSYY, CDR2 QGS. The CDR3 consists of 23 residues. Here the CDR3 reads CALGELASYLTILGDLYTDKLIF. The DNA for the CDR3 is TGTGCTCTTGGGGAACTTGCTTCCTACTTGACCATACTGGGGGACTTGTACACCGATAAACTCATCTTT.

With regard to this clone: This DNA's translation and the protein TCRdb lists, from a much larger clone, do not match at residue 13, likely due to a read error; the protein shown is translated from the DNA. This CDR3 is CAFNHLLPPSVLLNIGGWRLIF. CDR3 DNA sequence: TGTGCCTTCAATCACCTTCTTCCTCCGTCGGTACTCTTAAATATCGGAGGTTGGAGACTCATCTTT. The V gene is TRDV3, the J gene TRDJ1, with a weak D call TRDD2 (6 bases). The J gene, absent from TCRdb, was called here by matching the DNA to germline. CDR3 length equals 22 residues. The V end lost 3 bases, the J end lost 10 bases, and 48 bases lay between the germline ends. Germline V gene sequence: CDR1 TVYSNPD, CDR2 GDNSRS (reference sequence).

By share, this clone ranks as medium-sized (0.01 to 0.1%). The sample contains more than one DNA sequence encoding this CDR3. This chain links TRDV2 with TRDJ1; a possible D gene is TRDD3 (5 bases). The germline V and J ends were trimmed by 2 bases and 2 bases, with 11 bases remaining between them. The length of the CDR3 is 14 residues. The germline V gene encodes CDR1 GEAIGNYY and CDR2 EKD. The CDR3 spells CACDRWGPTDKLIF. In DNA form, the CDR3 reads TGTGCCTGTGACAGATGGGGACCTACCGATAAACTCATCTTT.

A note on this clone: TCRdb shows a much larger clone's protein in place of this DNA's translation, and the two differ at residue 4, likely through a read error; the protein shown is translated from the DNA. This chain connects TRDV1 to TRDJ1; TRDD3 matches 13 bases. TCRdb offers no J gene call, so here the DNA was matched to germline to obtain one. CDR1 is TSWWSYY, CDR2 QGS, per germline. The CDR3 runs to 21 residues. This chain's CDR3 is CALREVRGKLGDTPGTDKLIF. DNA for the CDR3: TGTGCTCTTAGGGAGGTTAGGGGTAAACTGGGGGATACGCCGGGGACCGATAAACTCATCTTT.

Concerning this clone itself: Given a far larger clone just one base away, this is likely a sequencing read error. The gene calls are TRDV2 and TRDJ1, with 7 bases aligning to TRDD3. Matching the DNA to germline supplied the J gene, which TCRdb does not give. Germline V lookup: CDR1 GEAIGNYY, CDR2 EKD. V was pared by 1 base and J by 0 bases, with 13 bases of the junction left unmatched. The CDR3 runs 18 residues. For the CDR3, the DNA is TGTGCCTGTGACACGGCCTGGGGGTTCCCTAAAAACACCGATAAACTCATCTTT. The encoded protein is CACDTAWGFPKNTDKLIF.

This clone was observed a few times. This likely came from a read error, as a far larger clone is one base away. Other DNA sequences in the same sample also yield this CDR3. The rearrangement joins TRDV1 to TRDJ1; 9 bases map to TRDD3. As TCRdb names no J gene, one was assigned here on the basis of a DNA match to germline. CDR1 is TSWWSYY, CDR2 QGS, per germline. The CDR3 is 22 residues long. The DNA of the CDR3 is TGTGCTCTTGGGCCCCTGGAATTCCTTCGATCTATACTGGGGGACTACACCGACAAACTCATCTTT. Amino acids: CALGPLEFLRSILGDYTDKLIF.

This clone was recorded a few times. The TCRdb record carries a much larger clone's protein, which differs from this DNA's translation at residue 8; a read error is the likely cause, and the protein listed here is the DNA translation. The chain has TRDV1 and TRDJ1, with TRDD3 matching over 8 bases. This CDR3 has 18 residues. V shed 9 bases, J shed 0 bases, and the junction held 18 bases outside the gene matches. Germline CDR1 is TSWWSYY and CDR2 is QGS. The CDR3 sequence is CALLPSYEGYGYTDKLIF. CDR3 in DNA: TGTGCTCTCCTACCGTCCTACGAGGGATACGGGTACACCGATAAACTCATCTTT.

Of note for this clone: A read error is likely here: a far larger clone is one base away. This sample includes further DNA sequences coding for the same CDR3. V gene TRDV1 combines with J gene TRDJ1; 12 bases are shared with TRDD3. The J gene was not available in TCRdb and was assigned here by matching the DNA to germline segments. Germline V gene data show CDR1 as TSWWSYY and CDR2 as QGS. This CDR3 has 17 amino acids. CDR3 protein: CALGIIWGIRYTDKLIF. CDR3 coding DNA: TGTGCTCTTGGAATTATCTGGGGGATACGTTACACTGATAAACTCATCTTT.

This clone was seen more than once but under ten times. A far bigger clonotype differs at one base, so this is likely a read error. Other DNA sequences in this specimen translate into the identical CDR3. This chain joins TRDV2 and TRDJ1; TRDD3 matches 13 bases. The J gene is not listed in TCRdb, so it was assigned here from a DNA match to germline. In germline, CDR1 is GEAIGNYY, CDR2 EKD. This CDR3 comprises 21 residues. CDR3 residues: CACDTLVLGDTNSDHTDKLIF. In DNA form, the CDR3 reads TGCGCCTGTGACACCCTCGTACTGGGGGATACGAATTCGGACCACACCGATAAACTCATCTTT.

At least ten counts were recorded for this clone. TCRdb assigns this DNA the protein of a much larger clone, which departs from its translation at residue 8; this likely reflects a read error, and the protein shown comes from translating the DNA. This chain links TRDV1 with TRDJ1, with a tentative D call TRDD2 (5 bases). CDR1 and CDR2 (germline): TSWWSYY, QGS. The CDR3 has 20 residues. Between the trimmed V and J ends, which lost 1 base and 0 bases, there was a span of 24 bases. The CDR3 nucleotides are TGTGCTCTTGGGGAACACCCTTTGAAGCGTCCTTCAGATCACACCGATAAACTCATCTTT. Protein product: CALGEHPLKRPSDHTDKLIF.

This clone was recorded many times. This DNA's translation and the protein TCRdb lists, from a much larger clone, do not match at residue 15, likely due to a read error; the protein shown is translated from the DNA. The CDR3 DNA reads as TGTGCTCTTGGGGCTCTTCCTCCTCCCTGGGGGATAGCAGCACGACTCTTCTTT. Amino acids: CALGALPPPWGIAARLFF. This sequence joins TRDV1 and TRDJ2; TRDD3 matches 10 bases. The length of the CDR3 is 18 residues. From germline, CDR1 is TSWWSYY and CDR2 QGS.

This clone was seen a handful of times. This DNA's translation differs at residue 11 from TCRdb's protein, which comes from a much larger clone; a read error is likely, and the protein shown is translated from the DNA. V usage is TRDV1 and J usage is TRDJ1, with D perhaps matching TRDD3 (6 bases). This CDR3 has 12 residues. Germline V gene data show CDR1 as TSWWSYY and CDR2 as QGS. CDR3 loop: CALGMGADKLTF. The CDR3, as DNA: TGTGCTCTTGGGATGGGGGCCGATAAACTCACCTTT.

Note on this clone: The amino acid sequence in TCRdb belongs to a much larger clone and departs from this DNA's translation at residue 14, likely a sequencing read error; the sequence shown is translated from the DNA. This rearrangement joins TRDV1 to TRDJ1; a weak D match, TRDD2 (6 bases). TCRdb is silent on the J gene; assignment here came from matching the DNA to germline. The V gene's germline CDR1 is TSWWSYY and CDR2 QGS. Trimming took 2 bases from V and 0 from J, leaving 37 bases between them. The CDR3 consists of 24 residues. The DNA of the CDR3 is TGTGCTCTTGGGGAAACGGGCCTTCCCAAACGTGGAGGGGGTCCACCCATAAACACCGATAAACTCATCTTT. As protein: CALGETGLPKRGGGPPINTDKLIF.

This clone turned up a few times. This DNA's translation and the protein TCRdb lists, from a much larger clone, do not match at residue 10, likely due to a read error; the protein shown is translated from the DNA. The chain couples TRDV1 to TRDJ1; 7 bases align to TRDD3. Since TCRdb gives no J gene, matching the DNA to germline was used here to assign it. V lost 8 bases and J lost 10; bases outside the gene matches: 13. Germline values: CDR1 TSWWSYY, CDR2 QGS. The CDR3 has 13 amino acids. CDR3 sequence reads: CALLFPGGSRLIF. The CDR3 DNA is TGTGCTCTTTTATTCCCTGGGGGCTCAAGACTCATCTTT.

About this clone itself: The protein in TCRdb stems from a much larger clone and differs at residue 8 from this DNA's translation, likely a read error; here the protein is translated from the DNA. The rearrangement joins TRDV1 to TRDJ1, with 12 bases identical to TRDD3. The J gene was missing in TCRdb and was found by matching the end of the DNA to germline. CDR1 is TSWWSYY, CDR2 QGS, per germline. With V trimmed by 5 bases and J by 2 bases, 27 bases remained unmatched. The CDR3 is 23 residues long. The CDR3: CALGRRVITRKLGDTPSTDKLIF. In DNA form, the CDR3 reads TGTGCTCTTGGGAGAAGGGTAATTACCCGAAAACTGGGGGATACTCCCAGTACCGATAAACTCATCTTT.

In its sample, this clone was seen a few times. One base separates it from a far larger clone, so it is likely a read error. The same CDR3 arises from other DNA sequences in this sample as well. V gene TRDV1 combines with J gene TRDJ1, with 11 bases that match TRDD3. TCRdb gives no J gene; it was assigned here by matching the DNA to germline. This CDR3 contains 23 residues. CDR1 and CDR2 (germline): TSWWSYY, QGS. The CDR3 here is CALGEPGLSFSNWGIWRQDKLIF. CDR3 sequence (DNA): TGTGCCCTTGGGGAACCTGGGCTATCTTTCTCGAACTGGGGGATATGGAGGCAAGATAAACTCATCTTT.

This clone was seen more than once but under ten times. The protein given by TCRdb reflects a much larger clone and differs at residue 8 from this DNA's translation, likely from a read error; the protein shown is the DNA's translation. The chain couples TRDV1 to TRDJ1; D is unclear. This CDR3 has 19 residues. Trimming removed 3 bases at V and 0 bases at J, with 23 bases between. The germline V gene has CDR1 TSWWSYY and CDR2 QGS. CDR3 sequence: CALGDNKLRCSPYTDKLIF. The CDR3 DNA sequence: TGTGCTCTTGGGGACAATAAACTTCGCTGTTCCCCGTACACCGATAAACTCATCTTT.

This clone came up many times. The translation of this DNA and the TCRdb protein of a much larger clone differ at residue 7, probably owing to a read error; the protein shown here is translated from the DNA. The chain combines TRDV1 with TRDJ1; maybe TRDD3 (5 bases). No J gene was available from TCRdb, and it was assigned here by a germline match of the DNA. The CDR3 is 15 amino acids. The germline V gene encodes CDR1 TSWWSYY and CDR2 QGS. V lost 1 base, J lost 2 bases, and 11 bases lay in between. The CDR3 protein is CALGEPTGGTDKLIF. CDR3 nucleotide sequence: TGTGCTCTTGGGGAACCCACCGGGGGGACCGATAAACTCATCTTT.

About this clone itself: This DNA's translation and the protein TCRdb lists, from a much larger clone, do not match at residue 18, likely due to a read error; the protein shown is translated from the DNA. No J gene was called, and the V gene is TRDV1; no check of the table's D call, TRDD3, against the DNA was made. Germline V lookup: CDR1 TSWWSYY, CDR2 QGS. This CDR3 has 19 amino acids. The CDR3 spells CALGEPSDRLYPYTDKLTF. CDR3 DNA sequence: TGTGCTCTTGGGGAACCCTCGGACAGGCTTTACCCCTACACCGATAAACTCACCTTT.

As regards this clone: TCRdb's protein, taken from a much larger clone, differs from this DNA's translation at residue 4, likely owing to a read error; the protein displayed comes from the DNA. The J gene is TRDJ1, the V gene TRDV1; 8 nucleotides agree with TRDD3. CDR3 length: 17 amino acids. Germline assignment: CDR1 TSWWSYY and CDR2 QGS. V gave up 7 bases and J gave up 0 bases; unmatched junction bases: 13. This CDR3 reads CALEKGSWGKYTDKLIF. In DNA form, the CDR3 reads TGTGCTCTTGAGAAAGGTAGCTGGGGGAAGTACACCGATAAACTCATCTTT.

Ten or more counts support this clone. TCRdb has a much larger clone's protein, which differs at residue 9 from the translation of this DNA, likely because of a read error; what is shown is the protein translated from the DNA. The rearrangement joins TRDV2 to TRDJ3; perhaps TRDD3 as D (6 bases). V was shortened by 3 bases and J by 1 base, with 27 bases between the two germline ends. From germline, CDR1 is GEAIGNYY and CDR2 EKD. There are 22 residues in the CDR3. As DNA, the CDR3 is TGTGCCTGTGACGACGTCCAATCCGATGATACGAACTCATCCTGGGACACCCGACAGATGTTTTTC. Translation gives CACDDVQSDDTNSSWDTRQMFF.

Turning to this clone: Translating this DNA gives a protein that differs at residue 4 from the TCRdb one, which belongs to a much larger clone; a read error is likely, and the protein shown is this translation. This rearrangement joins TRDV1 to TRDJ1, with 7 bases matching TRDD3. The J gene is not listed in TCRdb, so it was assigned here from a DNA match to germline. The germline V gene encodes CDR1 TSWWSYY and CDR2 QGS. This CDR3 is 17 amino acids long. V was pared by 7 bases and J by 0 bases, with 14 bases of the junction left unmatched. The CDR3 protein is CALEALPWGSYTDKLIF. CDR3 coding DNA: TGTGCTCTTGAGGCTCTCCCCTGGGGGTCGTACACCGATAAACTCATCTTT.

About this clone itself: A much larger clonotype is one base distant, so this may be a read error. The chain joins TRDV1 to TRDJ1; 7 bases line up with TRDD3. TCRdb is silent on the J gene; assignment here came from matching the DNA to germline. With V trimmed by 4 bases and J by 0 bases, 17 bases remained unmatched. Looked up from germline, CDR1 is TSWWSYY and CDR2 is QGS. This CDR3 spans 19 amino acids. CDR3 sequence (DNA): TGTGCTCTTGGGGTACAGGGGTGGGGGAGACTTGGGTACACCGATAAACTCATCTTT. Its translation: CALGVQGWGRLGYTDKLIF.

This clone was recorded at least ten times. With a far larger clone one base away, a read error is the likely cause. This sample also contains other DNA sequences that code for the same CDR3. This rearrangement joins TRDV2 to TRDJ1, with TRDD3 matching 8 bases. CDR1 is GEAIGNYY, CDR2 EKD, per germline. CDR3 length equals 15 residues. The CDR3 DNA follows: TGTGCCTGTGACGTACTGGGGGTTTACACCGATAAGCTCATCTTT. Protein sequence: CACDVLGVYTDKLIF.

As regards this clone: The protein recorded in TCRdb matches a much larger clone and deviates from this DNA's translation at residue 13, suggesting a read error; the protein here is obtained by translating the DNA. The chain combines TRDV2 with TRDJ1, with 8 bases identical to TRDD3. Since TCRdb gives no J gene, matching the DNA to germline was used here to assign it. Germline V gene lookup returns CDR1 GEAIGNYY and CDR2 EKD. The CDR3 is 16 amino acids. The CDR3 is CACDVLGAPYTDILIF. In DNA, the CDR3 is TGTGCCTGTGACGTACTGGGGGCTCCGTACACCGATATACTCATCTTT.

This clone was recorded a few times. TCRdb's listed protein matches a much larger clone and diverges from this DNA's translation at residue 6, likely through a read error; the protein shown comes from the DNA. The CDR3 here is CALGLFSAAPSFKLIF. CDR3 nucleotide sequence: TGTGCTCTTGGGTTATTCTCCGCCGCGCCGTCGTTCAAACTCATCTTT. V usage is TRDV1 and J usage is TRDJ1; no clear D gene. The J gene is not listed in TCRdb, so it was assigned here from a DNA match to germline. This CDR3 comprises 16 residues. Germline V gene sequence: CDR1 TSWWSYY, CDR2 QGS. The V and J ends lost 5 bases and 8 bases respectively, with 24 bases between them.

The table lists this clone with many counts. The chain recombines TRDV1 with TRDJ1; possible D gene TRDD2, 6 bases. TCRdb offers no J gene call, so here the DNA was matched to germline to obtain one. Trimming removed 3 bases at V and 0 bases at J, with 29 bases between. The CDR3 extends over 21 amino acids. Germline loops: CDR1 TSWWSYY, CDR2 QGS. Here the CDR3 DNA reads TGTGCTCTTGGGGACTTCCTGCCGGGGCGCTTCCTCTCACCGTACACCGATAAACTCATCTTT. Translating it yields CALGDFLPGRFLSPYTDKLIF.

With respect to this clone: With a far larger clone one base away, a read error is the likely cause. The same CDR3 also results from other DNA sequences found in this sample. V usage is TRDV1 and J usage is TRDJ1; 8 bases match TRDD3. The ends lost 2 bases at V and 0 bases at J; junction bases unmatched: 11. CDR1 and CDR2 (germline): TSWWSYY, QGS. There are 18 residues in the CDR3. CDR3 residues: CALGETKGYVLDTDKLIF. In nucleotides, the CDR3 is TGTGCTCTTGGGGAAACTAAGGGATACGTTCTTGACACCGATAAACTCATCTTT.

This clone occurred a few times. TCRdb shows a much larger clone's protein in place of this DNA's translation, and the two differ at residue 9, likely through a read error; the protein shown is translated from the DNA. The gene calls are TRDV1 and TRDJ1; D remains ambiguous. The CDR3 is 16 residues long. Germline values: CDR1 TSWWSYY, CDR2 QGS. V was trimmed by 5 bases and J by 2 bases, leaving 18 bases between them. CDR3 DNA sequence: TGTGCTCTTGGGTCCCCCGAGGGAGGGTGGACCGATAAACTCATCTTT. Its translation is CALGSPEGGWTDKLIF.